The rows below give T cell receptor beta chains drawn from one sample of a study of blood T cell repertoires in COVID-19. Sequencing was performed with immunoSEQ multiplex PCR; in TCRdb, only in-frame clones are kept and a portion is missing. Among 120,000 or so clones listed, roughly four fifths were seen once. The material sequenced was peripheral blood. These receptors were collected from a woman between 45 and 65 years old with acute or convalescent COVID-19. The CDR3 runs from the conserved cysteine through the conserved F or W. Each record gives: D gene, clone size, J gene, V gene, CDR3 protein, CDR3 DNA. A D gene is named only where the DNA matches it firmly. For some rows the clone size is stated as once, few or many, or as a class when expanded; others skip it.

d_gene: TRBD1; abundance: NA; j_gene: TRBJ1-1; v_gene: TRBV18; CDR3aa: CASSRDRLNTEAFF; CDR3nt: TGTGCCAGCTCAAGGGACAGGTTGAACACTGAAGCTTTCTTT
d_gene: TRBD2; abundance: few; j_gene: TRBJ2-7; v_gene: TRBV7-9; CDR3aa: CAGAGGSSYEQYF; CDR3nt: TGTGCCGGGGCGGGAGGGTCCTCCTACGAGCAGTACTTC
d_gene: TRBD1; abundance: NA; j_gene: TRBJ2-3; v_gene: TRBV12-5; CDR3aa: CASGLGAGGETDTQYF; CDR3nt: TGTGCTAGTGGTTTGGGGGCAGGGGGCGAAACAGATACGCAGTATTTT
d_gene: NA; abundance: NA; j_gene: TRBJ1-5; v_gene: TRBV19; CDR3aa: CASSSRARADQPQHF; CDR3nt: TGTGCCAGTAGTTCTAGGGCCAGGGCGGATCAGCCCCAGCATTTT
d_gene: NA; abundance: NA; j_gene: TRBJ2-5; v_gene: TRBV18; CDR3aa: CASSSAETQYF; CDR3nt: TGTGCCAGCTCAAGCGCTGAGACCCAGTACTTC
d_gene: NA; abundance: NA; j_gene: TRBJ2-2; v_gene: TRBV9; CDR3aa: CATTKGGAGNTGELFF; CDR3nt: TGTGCCACCACCAAGGGAGGAGCGGGGAACACCGGGGAGCTGTTTTTT
d_gene: TRBD1; abundance: NA; j_gene: TRBJ1-2; v_gene: TRBV11-2; CDR3aa: CASSNGQGGSGYTF; CDR3nt: TGTGCCAGCAGCAACGGACAGGGAGGTAGTGGCTACACCTTC
d_gene: NA; abundance: NA; j_gene: TRBJ2-3; v_gene: TRBV11-3; CDR3aa: CASSLSRGPDTQYF; CDR3nt: TGTGCCAGCAGCTTATCCCGAGGTCCAGATACGCAGTATTTT
d_gene: NA; abundance: NA; j_gene: TRBJ1-3; v_gene: TRBV7-2; CDR3aa: CASSPVGAGNTIYF; CDR3nt: TGTGCCAGCAGCCCGGTAGGGGCTGGAAACACCATATATTTT
d_gene: NA; abundance: NA; j_gene: TRBJ1-2; v_gene: TRBV20-1; CDR3aa: CSASYGYTF; CDR3nt: TGCAGTGCTTCGTATGGCTACACCTTC
d_gene: NA; abundance: once; j_gene: TRBJ1-4; v_gene: TRBV27; CDR3aa: CASSLSQGLPVEKLFF; CDR3nt: TGTGCCAGCAGTTTATCCCAGGGCCTCCCCGTTGAAAAACTGTTTTTT
d_gene: TRBD1; abundance: NA; j_gene: TRBJ2-7; v_gene: TRBV6-6; CDR3aa: CASSYTAGGYYEQYF; CDR3nt: TGTGCCAGCAGTTACACCGCAGGGGGATACTACGAGCAGTACTTC
d_gene: NA; abundance: NA; j_gene: TRBJ1-1; v_gene: TRBV29-1; CDR3aa: CSVIVNTEAFF; CDR3nt: TGCAGCGTCATAGTGAACACTGAAGCTTTCTTT